One and the same sample provided the 28 T cell receptor beta chains below, sequenced in a study of technical replicates of blood from a handful of donors. The data were produced by immunoSEQ multiplex PCR, yet TCRdb's version contains in-frame clones alone and is incomplete. The data hold roughly 83,000 clones, with roughly nine tenths observed a single time. Sequenced sample: T cells isolated from PBMCs. These TCRs come from a human donor in good health.

The J gene is TRBJ2-1, the V gene TRBV5-4; TRBD2 might be the D (6 bases). Trimming stripped 4 bases from V and 8 bases from J, with 13 bases between. The CDR3 has 13 amino acids. Per the germline V gene, CDR1 is SGHNT and CDR2 is YYREEE (reference sequence). The CDR3 DNA is TGTGCCAGCAGCCCCCCTCGCGGGGATGAGCAGTTCTTC. As protein: CASSPPRGDEQFF.

This clone showed up just a few times. V gene TRBV18 combines with J gene TRBJ1-2, with TRBD1 matching 10 bases. The CDR3 loop spans 14 amino acids. V shed 4 bases, J shed 6 bases, and the junction held 5 bases outside the gene matches. CDR1 is KGHSH, CDR2 LQKENI, per germline. In DNA form, the CDR3 reads TGTGCCAGCTCACACGAGACAGGGGGCAATGGCTACACCTTC. Translated, it gives CASSHETGGNGYTF.

The rearrangement links TRBV6-5 to TRBJ1-2; the D gene is possibly TRBD1 (5 bases). The germline V gene encodes CDR1 MNHEY and CDR2 SVGAGI. The CDR3 has 13 residues. Trimming left V 4 bases short and J 4 bases short, with 10 bases between. Here the CDR3 DNA reads TGTGCCAGCAGTTCAGGGAACCCCTATGGCTACACCTTC. It translates to CASSSGNPYGYTF.

The rearrangement uses TRBV6-5 and TRBJ1-1; 9 nucleotides agree with TRBD1. In germline, CDR1 is MNHEY, CDR2 SVGAGI. V lost 2 bases, J lost 4 bases, and 8 bases stayed unmatched. This CDR3 has 16 residues. The DNA of the CDR3 is TGTGCCAGCAGTTACACGGAGACAGGGGGTCCCACTGAAGCTTTCTTT. It translates to CASSYTETGGPTEAFF.

This clone was found once. This chain joins TRBV11-2 and TRBJ2-5; 11 bases are shared with TRBD1. The CDR3 loop spans 15 amino acids. The V gene's germline CDR1 is SGHAT and CDR2 FQNNGV. V lost 7 bases, J lost 5 bases, and 9 bases stayed unmatched. The CDR3: CASMRRGTGGETQYF. The CDR3 nucleotides are TGTGCCAGCATGCGTAGAGGGACAGGGGGGGAGACCCAGTACTTC.

V usage is TRBV6-5 and J usage is TRBJ2-1; 10 bases agree with TRBD2. There are 16 residues in the CDR3. The V and J ends lost 1 base and 2 bases, in that order; junction bases with no gene match: 2. Per germline, CDR1 MNHEY and CDR2 SVGAGI. The CDR3 sequence: CASSYFTSGAYNEQFF. The CDR3 DNA reads as TGTGCCAGCAGTTACTTTACTAGCGGGGCCTACAATGAGCAGTTCTTC.

The chain has TRBV6-6 and TRBJ1-2; TRBD1 might be the D (6 bases). Germline assignment: CDR1 MNHNY and CDR2 SVGAGI (reference sequence). Trimming shortened V by 4 bases and J by 2 bases, and 14 bases separated the two germline ends. CDR3 length: 15 amino acids. For the CDR3, the DNA is TGTGCCAGCAGTTTCACCAAACAGGGAAACTATGGCTACACCTTC. This codes for CASSFTKQGNYGYTF.

The chain is built from TRBV28 and TRBJ1-5, with 11 bases identical to TRBD1. V was clipped by 5 bases and J by 11 bases; unmatched bases: 11. CDR1 is MDHEN, CDR2 SYDVKM, per germline. The CDR3 runs to 15 residues. The CDR3 region is CASSPSGQGAGAQHF. The CDR3 nucleotides are TGTGCCAGCAGTCCATCAGGACAGGGGGCAGGGGCCCAGCATTTT.

V is TRBV28 and J is TRBJ2-7; 8 bases match TRBD2. CDR1 MDHEN and CDR2 SYDVKM come from the germline V gene. The CDR3 loop spans 16 amino acids. Trimming removed 6 bases from V and 5 bases from J; junction bases left unmatched: 15. CDR3 DNA sequence: TGTGCCAGCAGCCCCCCCGATAGACGGGAGGGGAACGAGCAGTACTTC. Its translation is CASSPPDRREGNEQYF. The complete variable domain, with remaining parts taken from reference TRBV28 and TRBJ2-7, reads DVKVTQSSRYLVKRTGEKVFLECVQDMDHENMFWYRQDPGLGLRLIYFSYDVKMKEKGDIPEGYSVSREKKERFSLILESASTNQTSMYLCASSPPDRREGNEQYFGPGTRLTVT.

J is TRBJ2-3 and V is TRBV27, with TRBD1 as a possible D gene (6 bases). CDR3 size: 16 residues. With 9 bases removed from V and 3 bases from J, the gap between germline ends came to 22 bases. CDR1 is MNHEY and CDR2 is SMNVEV in the germline V gene (reference sequence). The CDR3: CASHLQGPPSTDTQYF. CDR3 bases: TGTGCCAGTCACCTTCAGGGGCCCCCATCTACAGATACGCAGTATTTT.

This chain links TRBV19 with TRBJ2-5; TRBD2 agrees at 9 bases. CDR1 LNHDA and CDR2 SQIVND come from the germline V gene (reference sequence). This CDR3 has 13 residues. With 6 bases clipped from V and 2 bases from J, the junction kept 1 base outside the gene matches. The CDR3 DNA reads as TGTGCCAGTAGGCTAGCGGGGCAAGAGACCCAGTACTTC. Residues: CASRLAGQETQYF.

The chain is built from TRBV29-1 and TRBJ2-5; unclear D gene. Germline CDR1 and CDR2: SQVTM and ANQGSEA. CDR3 length equals 16 residues. V lost 3 bases and J 4 bases, leaving 21 bases between the germline ends. The CDR3 nucleotides are TGCAGCGTTGATTTCACCCCGCTCACAACAAGAGAGACCCAGTACTTC. The encoded protein is CSVDFTPLTTRETQYF. The complete variable domain, with remaining parts taken from reference TRBV29-1 and TRBJ2-5, reads SAVISQKPSRDICQRGTSLTIQCQVDSQVTMMFWYRQQPGQSLTLIATANQGSEATYESGFVIDKFPISRPNLTFSTLTVSNMSPEDSSIYLCSVDFTPLTTRETQYFGPGTRLLVL.

The chain employs TRBV21-1 and TRBJ1-3. TRBV21-1 is listed as a pseudogene. This CDR3 spans 18 amino acids. The CDR3 bases are TGTGCCAGCAGTTCCAGCTCTGAGGTTATCTGCTCTGGAAACACCATATATTTT. Its translation: CASSSSSEVICSGNTIYF.

V gene TRBV4-1 combines with J gene TRBJ2-2; D may be TRBD2 (7 bases). From germline, CDR1 is MGHRA and CDR2 YSYEKL. The CDR3 covers 15 residues. V lost 0 bases and J 7 bases, leaving 12 bases between the germline ends. This CDR3 reads CASSQDSGGGGELFF. DNA of the CDR3: TGCGCCAGCAGCCAAGATTCGGGGGGCGGCGGGGAGCTGTTTTTT.

J is TRBJ2-5 and V is TRBV5-1; a weak D match, TRBD1 (6 bases). CDR3 length equals 14 residues. In germline, CDR1 is SGHRS, CDR2 YFSETQ. Trimming removed 3 bases at V and 1 base at J, with 10 bases between. The CDR3 sequence: CASSYGQSQETQYF. As DNA, the CDR3 is TGCGCCAGCAGCTATGGACAGAGCCAAGAGACCCAGTACTTC. Using reference TRBV5-1 and TRBJ2-5 for the parts outside the CDR3, the full variable domain is KAGVTQTPRYLIKTRGQQVTLSCSPISGHRSVSWYQQTPGQGLQFLFEYFSETQRNKGNFPGRFSGRQFSNSRSEMNVSTLELGDSALYLCASSYGQSQETQYFGPGTRLLVL.

V gene TRBV18 combines with J gene TRBJ1-5; possibly TRBD1 for D (5 bases). The V gene lost 1 base and the J gene lost 8 bases, with 9 bases spanning the gap. The CDR3 totals 13 residues. CDR1 is KGHSH, CDR2 LQKENI, per germline. The CDR3 coding sequence is TGTGCCAGCTCACCACGTGGGGCCGAGCCCCAGCATTTT. Translated: CASSPRGAEPQHF.

The chain has TRBV2 and TRBJ1-3, with D possibly being TRBD1 (6 bases). V lost 6 bases and J 0 bases, leaving 15 bases between the germline ends. This CDR3 comprises 16 residues. Per germline, CDR1 SNHLY and CDR2 FYNNEI. The CDR3 loop reads CASSPRTALSGNTIYF. CDR3 coding DNA: TGTGCCAGCAGCCCCCGGACAGCCCTCTCTGGAAACACCATATATTTT.

The chain combines TRBV29-1 with TRBJ2-2; 9 bases line up with TRBD2. The CDR3 contains 14 residues. The V gene's germline CDR1 is SQVTM and CDR2 ANQGSEA. J was trimmed by 5 bases and V by 5 bases; bases with no gene match: 6. The CDR3 sequence is CSVLSGSGTGELFF. CDR3 DNA sequence: TGCAGCGTTCTTAGCGGGAGTGGAACCGGGGAGCTGTTTTTT.

The chain employs TRBV20-1 and TRBJ2-7; D unclear. Germline V gives CDR1 DFQATT, CDR2 SNEGSKA (reference sequence). The V gene lost 2 bases and the J gene lost 7 bases, with 9 bases spanning the gap. CDR3 size: 11 residues. The CDR3 DNA reads TGCAGTGCTAGATTACTGGAGGAGCAGTACTTC. This gives the protein CSARLLEEQYF.

The chain's CDR3 is CASSQGQGVNTEAFF. Written as DNA, the CDR3 is TGCGCCAGCAGCCAGGGACAGGGGGTGAACACTGAAGCTTTCTTT. V usage is TRBV5-1 and J usage is TRBJ1-1; 11 nucleotides align to TRBD1. CDR3 length: 15 amino acids. The V gene end was trimmed by 4 bases and the J gene end by 0 bases; junction bases not matched to a gene: 2. Looked up from germline, CDR1 is SGHRS and CDR2 is YFSETQ. The full variable domain, its missing parts supplied by reference TRBV5-1 and TRBJ1-1, is KAGVTQTPRYLIKTRGQQVTLSCSPISGHRSVSWYQQTPGQGLQFLFEYFSETQRNKGNFPGRFSGRQFSNSRSEMNVSTLELGDSALYLCASSQGQGVNTEAFFGQGTRLTVV.

This clone was found once. V and J are TRBV5-1 and TRBJ2-5, with 9 positions matching TRBD2. Per germline, CDR1 SGHRS and CDR2 YFSETQ. The J segment lost 2 bases and the V segment lost 4 bases, leaving 3 bases of the junction unmatched. This CDR3 is 14 amino acids long. CDR3 in DNA: TGCGCCAGCAGCACCGGACTAGCGCAAGAGACCCAGTACTTC. The encoded protein is CASSTGLAQETQYF. Complete variable domain (other parts from reference TRBV5-1 and TRBJ2-5): KAGVTQTPRYLIKTRGQQVTLSCSPISGHRSVSWYQQTPGQGLQFLFEYFSETQRNKGNFPGRFSGRQFSNSRSEMNVSTLELGDSALYLCASSTGLAQETQYFGPGTRLLVL.

J is TRBJ2-7 and V is TRBV10-1; possible D gene TRBD1, 6 bases. The CDR3 runs 15 residues. V dropped 0 bases and J dropped 3 bases, with 12 bases sitting between them. CDR1 and CDR2 from the germline V gene are WNHNN and SYGVQD (reference sequence). The CDR3, as DNA: TGCGCCAGCAGTGAGTCGGGGACACGAAACTACGAGCAGTACTTC. It translates to CASSESGTRNYEQYF.

This clone was seen just once. The rearrangement uses TRBV30 and TRBJ1-2; tentative D call: TRBD1 (5 bases). V was clipped by 4 bases and J by 6 bases, with 18 bases between them. The germline gives CDR1 GTSNPN, CDR2 SVGIG (reference sequence). This CDR3 contains 14 residues. CDR3 DNA: TGTGCCTGGATTAAAGGGGACTTCATTAATGGCTACACCTTC. Its protein is CAWIKGDFINGYTF.

With respect to this clone: This CDR3 is also generated by other DNA sequences in the sample. J is TRBJ2-1 and V is TRBV6-4; 9 nucleotides align to TRBD2. Germline trimming cut 0 bases from V and 3 bases from J; bases unmatched to any gene: 0. The CDR3 spans 15 residues. The germline CDR1 and CDR2 sequences are MRHNA and SNTAGT. The CDR3 spells CASSDSLAGYNEQFF. DNA of the CDR3: TGTGCCAGCAGTGACTCACTAGCGGGCTACAATGAGCAGTTCTTC.

This clone was seen a single time. The chain combines TRBV7-9 with TRBJ1-2; D not resolved. Per germline, CDR1 SEHNR and CDR2 FQNEAQ (reference sequence). This CDR3 is 9 amino acids long. The V end lost 3 bases, the J end lost 13 bases, and 6 bases lay between the germline ends. The CDR3 sequence is CASSFPLTF. CDR3 nucleotide sequence: TGTGCCAGCAGCTTTCCACTCACCTTC.

The V call is TRBV4-1, the J call TRBJ2-5, with D maybe TRBD2 (5 bases). The V end was cut by 3 bases, the J end by 5 bases, with 16 bases between. Germline CDR1 reads MGHRA; CDR2 reads YSYEKL. This CDR3 is 15 amino acids long. The CDR3 here is CASSHRSLGMETQYF. CDR3 DNA sequence: TGCGCCAGCAGCCATCGGTCACTAGGCATGGAGACCCAGTACTTC.

This chain connects TRBV20-1 to TRBJ2-5; D not resolved. V lost 7 bases and J 5 bases, leaving 8 bases between the germline ends. CDR1 and CDR2 (germline): DFQATT, SNEGSKA (reference sequence). The CDR3 loop spans 10 amino acids. CDR3 region: CSGIEETQYF. In nucleotides, the CDR3 is TGCAGTGGAATAGAGGAGACCCAGTACTTC.

The chain couples TRBV7-9 to TRBJ1-1; 8 bases are a match to TRBD1. Germline CDR1 and CDR2: SEHNR and FQNEAQ (reference sequence). V shed 4 bases, J shed 4 bases, and the junction held 14 bases outside the gene matches. The length of the CDR3 is 17 residues. CDR3 DNA: TGTGCCAGCAGCTCCACTTACCTACAGGGGGAATCCACTGAAGCTTTCTTT. This sequence encodes CASSSTYLQGESTEAFF.